This is a list of T cell receptor beta chains from one sample in a study of cytomegalovirus exposure and HLA in healthy donors. The repertoire was sequenced with immunoSEQ multiplex PCR; TCRdb's copy has only in-frame clones and lacks some. The table lists some 130,000 clones, over 70% of them singletons, with around 3.1% in the top ten. Specimen: PBMCs. The receptors come from a middle-aged man in good health and CMV-seronegative. The conserved cysteine and the conserved F or W are not part of the CDR3 here.

cdr3_length,j_call,v_call,cdr3_aa
9,TRBJ2-7,TRBV6-6,ATGGPGEQY
11,TRBJ2-1,TRBV14,ASSQPPGLAEF
13,TRBJ1-6,TRBV19,ASSTPRQGDSPLH
11,TRBJ2-1,TRBV29-1,SVQGGHYNEQF
10,TRBJ1-1,TRBV7-2,ASRGLAGEAF
12,TRBJ1-2,TRBV14,ASSQDVGNYGYT
13,TRBJ2-3,TRBV4-3,ASSQEVDRTDTQY
15,TRBJ2-7,TRBV7-2,ASSLALSSARPYEQY
10,TRBJ2-3,TRBV7-3,ASSSNTDTQY
16,TRBJ2-3,TRBV10-3,AISKTSGGVASTDTQY
8,TRBJ2-7,TRBV29-1,SAQGNEQY
13,TRBJ2-1,TRBV6-1,ASSEEAGGIGEQF
13,TRBJ2-4,TRBV27,ASSLSPLAKNIQY
16,TRBJ2-3,TRBV11-3,ASSFFVLAGGVADTQY
8,TRBJ2-2,TRBV6-1,ASASGELF
13,TRBJ1-1,TRBV10-3,AISGAGLDITEAF
14,TRBJ2-3,TRBV15,ATSRRGLADTDTQY
12,TRBJ2-1,TRBV30,AWSGVGGGNEQF
15,TRBJ2-7,TRBV5-1,ASSLDLSGTGSYEQY
11,TRBJ1-1,TRBV6-6,ASSLGGDREAF
13,TRBJ2-7,TRBV5-4,ASSWRAGGPYEQY
11,TRBJ1-1,TRBV30,AWTEGTGGQAF
12,TRBJ1-1,TRBV11-2,ASSEQGPNTEAF
12,TRBJ2-1,TRBV29-1,SANRGASGNEQF
12,TRBJ2-5,TRBV30,AWRRTSALGTQY
11,TRBJ1-1,TRBV7-9,ASSLAGNTEAF
12,TRBJ2-1,TRBV13,ASSRDRVSNEQF
12,TRBJ1-2,TRBV6-5,VSRPFRDTYGYT
15,TRBJ2-7,TRBV2,ASSPRAGGGGTYEQY
12,TRBJ1-1,TRBV18,ASSPGTDSAEAF
12,TRBJ1-1,TRBV28,ASRAGEMNTEAF
13,TRBJ2-5,TRBV5-6,ASSLSGGVQETQY
13,TRBJ2-2,TRBV4-2,ASSQGQGTDGELF
14,TRBJ2-7,TRBV18,ASSPAARDSPYEQY
13,TRBJ2-7,TRBV4-1,ASSPGQGASYEQY
10,TRBJ2-1,TRBV4-1,ASSYWGDEQF
15,TRBJ2-7,TRBV5-1,ASSLARGGGRTYEQY
14,TRBJ2-3,TRBV7-8,ASSLWRVSSTDTQY
11,TRBJ2-5,TRBV7-9,ASSPQGWETQY
13,TRBJ2-7,TRBV5-1,ASSFSGTETYEQY
14,TRBJ2-7,TRBV9,ASSVGWQGTTYEQY
12,TRBJ2-3,TRBV7-2,ASSLGQLPDTQY
12,TRBJ1-2,TRBV27,ASVIDSHAYLYT
9,TRBJ2-5,TRBV6-5,ASSTGGTQY
12,TRBJ2-5,TRBV7-8,ASSLLGGGETQY
13,TRBJ2-7,TRBV6-5,ASTESGTGPYEQY
12,TRBJ2-7,TRBV10-3,AIRDRGQTGEQY
12,TRBJ1-2,TRBV7-9,ASSWDRGRYGYT
14,TRBJ2-3,TRBV9,ASSGVAGVGTDTQY
16,TRBJ2-7,TRBV5-1,ASSLDYSDSVSSYEQY
12,TRBJ2-7,TRBV2,ASRSGTAAYEQY
13,TRBJ1-4,TRBV7-2,ASSLSVRQNEKLF
13,TRBJ1-4,TRBV6-5,ASSYSETGGEKLF
13,TRBJ2-3,TRBV4-3,ASSQGPPGRDTQY
13,TRBJ1-5,TRBV27,ASSFSRGLNQPQH
14,TRBJ1-2,TRBV7-2,ASSLGGQGQNYGYT
11,TRBJ1-2,TRBV6-5,ASRGGAFYGYT